The 9 T cell receptor beta chains below come from one sample, sequenced in a study of shared clonotypes between healthy human individuals. Sequenced by immunoSEQ multiplex PCR; TCRdb stores in-frame clones only, minus some. The data hold around 2,000,000 clones, with about 92% observed a single time. Naive CD8 populations comprised CD45RO-negative cells positively selected for CCR7, excluding terminally differentiated effector memory CD45RA+ cells. Sequencing was done on a sample of naive CD8+ T cells from PBMCs. These receptor sequences come from a man aged 18 to 30 in good health. Some clones in this sample may be carry-over from other donors' samples.

J is TRBJ1-1 and V is TRBV2; maybe TRBD1 (6 bases). This CDR3 is built from 15 residues. Germline CDR1 reads SNHLY; CDR2 reads FYNNEI. The V gene lost 9 bases and the J gene lost 1 base, with 18 bases spanning the gap. DNA of the CDR3: TGTGCCAGGGGGGCCAAGGTGGGGAGGAACACTGAAGCTTTCTTT. Its translation: CARGAKVGRNTEAFF.

The J gene is TRBJ2-3, the V gene TRBV7-8; TRBD1 is a possible D gene (6 bases). The CDR3 has 14 amino acids. Germline V CDR1 and CDR2: SGHVS, FQNEAQ. V lost 3 bases and J 4 bases, leaving 11 bases between the germline ends. The chain's CDR3 is CASSFIRGADTQYF. The CDR3 nucleotides are TGTGCCAGCAGCTTCATCAGGGGAGCAGATACGCAGTATTTT.

The chain has TRBV27 and TRBJ2-7, with D possibly TRBD1 on 5 matching bases. The V gene's germline CDR1 is MNHEY and CDR2 SMNVEV (reference sequence). With 6 bases removed from V and 3 bases from J, the gap between germline ends came to 15 bases. CDR3 length: 14 residues. Here the CDR3 reads CASRITGFIYEQYF. The CDR3 bases are TGTGCCAGCAGGATAACAGGATTCATCTACGAGCAGTACTTC.

J is TRBJ2-1 and V is TRBV2; 11 bases are a match to TRBD2. J gave up 0 bases and V 3 bases, and 7 bases lay outside the gene matches. The CDR3 runs to 18 residues. Germline assignment: CDR1 SNHLY and CDR2 FYNNEI. DNA of the CDR3: TGTGCCAGCAGTGAGGGACTAGCGGATTTTAGCTCCTACAATGAGCAGTTCTTC. The encoded protein is CASSEGLADFSSYNEQFF.

The chain couples TRBV5-1 to TRBJ1-1; D unresolved. This CDR3 comprises 16 residues. Deletions cut 3 bases from V and 4 bases from J, with 19 bases between. Germline V CDR1 and CDR2: SGHRS, YFSETQ. Here the CDR3 reads CASSSGRGWGVTEAFF. The CDR3 DNA follows: TGCGCCAGCAGCTCCGGACGGGGATGGGGTGTCACTGAAGCTTTCTTT.

This chain links TRBV7-9 with TRBJ2-5; 7 positions agree with TRBD1. The CDR3 runs to 13 residues. Germline values: CDR1 SEHNR, CDR2 FQNEAQ (reference sequence). Unmatched junction bases numbered 4, after V lost 6 bases and J lost 3 bases. The CDR3 spells CASSIDREETQYF. The CDR3 DNA reads TGTGCCAGCAGTATAGACAGGGAAGAGACCCAGTACTTC.

Concerning this clone itself: Different DNA sequences within this sample yield the same CDR3. The rearrangement uses TRBV5-1 and TRBJ2-6; D gene uncertain. V dropped 0 bases and J dropped 1 base, with 5 bases sitting between them. This CDR3 is built from 15 residues. Germline CDR1 and CDR2: SGHRS and YFSETQ. The CDR3 coding sequence is TGCGCCAGCAGCTTGGTGGGGTCTGGGGCCAACGTCCTGACTTTC. Translated: CASSLVGSGANVLTF.

The DNA for the CDR3 is TGTGCCAGCAGCCCAAGCGGGAGCAAGGGCAATGAGCAGTTCTTC. This sequence encodes CASSPSGSKGNEQFF. The genes are TRBV7-9 and TRBJ2-1, with TRBD2 matching 8 bases. Looked up from germline, CDR1 is SEHNR and CDR2 is FQNEAQ (reference sequence). Losses at the gene ends were 5 bases for V and 6 bases for J; bases not matched to a gene: 9. This CDR3 comprises 15 residues.

The chain links TRBV5-1 to TRBJ2-7; no firm D call. CDR3 length: 17 residues. CDR1 and CDR2 from the germline V gene are SGHRS and YFSETQ. V was cut by 6 bases and J by 3 bases, with 25 bases left in between. The DNA for the CDR3 is TGCGCCAGCACCCTGGGCCCCTCCATTAATCTGGGCTACGAGCAGTACTTC. Translating it yields CASTLGPSINLGYEQYF. Based on the CDR3 plus reference TRBV5-1 and TRBJ2-7, the full variable domain is KAGVTQTPRYLIKTRGQQVTLSCSPISGHRSVSWYQQTPGQGLQFLFEYFSETQRNKGNFPGRFSGRQFSNSRSEMNVSTLELGDSALYLCASTLGPSINLGYEQYFGPGTRLTVT.